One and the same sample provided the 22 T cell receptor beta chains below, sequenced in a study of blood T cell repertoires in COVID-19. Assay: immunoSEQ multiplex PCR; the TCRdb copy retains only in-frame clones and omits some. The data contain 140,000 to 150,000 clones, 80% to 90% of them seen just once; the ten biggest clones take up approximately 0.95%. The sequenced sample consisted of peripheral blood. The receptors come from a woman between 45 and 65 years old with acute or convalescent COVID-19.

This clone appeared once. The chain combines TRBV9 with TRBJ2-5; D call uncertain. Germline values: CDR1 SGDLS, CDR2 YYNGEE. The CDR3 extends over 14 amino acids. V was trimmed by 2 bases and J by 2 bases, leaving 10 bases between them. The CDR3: CASSVSIVQETQYF. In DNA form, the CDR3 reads TGTGCCAGCAGCGTTTCGATAGTTCAAGAGACCCAGTACTTC.

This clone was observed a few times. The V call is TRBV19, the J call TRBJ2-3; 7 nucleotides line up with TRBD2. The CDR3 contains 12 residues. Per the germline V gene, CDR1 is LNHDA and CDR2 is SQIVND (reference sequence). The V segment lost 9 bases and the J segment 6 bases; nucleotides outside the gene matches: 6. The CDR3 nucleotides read TGTGCCAGCAGCCTAGCGGCGGATACGCAGTATTTT. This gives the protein CASSLAADTQYF.

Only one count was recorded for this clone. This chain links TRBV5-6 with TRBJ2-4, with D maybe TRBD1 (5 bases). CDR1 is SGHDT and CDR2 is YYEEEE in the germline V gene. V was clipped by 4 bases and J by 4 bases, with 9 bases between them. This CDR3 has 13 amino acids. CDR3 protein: CASSAQGKNIQYF. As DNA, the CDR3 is TGTGCCAGCAGCGCCCAGGGAAAAAACATTCAGTACTTC.

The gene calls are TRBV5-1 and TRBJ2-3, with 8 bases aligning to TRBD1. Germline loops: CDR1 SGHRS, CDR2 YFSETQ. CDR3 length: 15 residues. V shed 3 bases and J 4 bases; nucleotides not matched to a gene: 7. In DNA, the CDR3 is TGCGCCAGCAGCTGGCGACAGGGGAATGCAGATACGCAGTATTTT. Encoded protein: CASSWRQGNADTQYF.

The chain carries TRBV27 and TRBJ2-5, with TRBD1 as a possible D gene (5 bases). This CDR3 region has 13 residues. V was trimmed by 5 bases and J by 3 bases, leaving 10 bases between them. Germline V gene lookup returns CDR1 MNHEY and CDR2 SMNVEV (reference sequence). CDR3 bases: TGTGCCAGCAGTGGGGCCGGCAAAGAGACCCAGTACTTC. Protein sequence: CASSGAGKETQYF.

The CDR3 is CAWSSPGTEKLFF. Written as DNA, the CDR3 is TGTGCCTGGAGTTCCCCGGGAACTGAAAAACTGTTTTTT. The chain couples TRBV30 to TRBJ1-4; unclear D gene. CDR1 GTSNPN and CDR2 SVGIG come from the germline V gene (reference sequence). The CDR3 contains 13 residues. With 2 bases removed from V and 7 bases from J, the gap between germline ends came to 11 bases. Supplemented by reference TRBV30 and TRBJ1-4, the full variable domain reads SQTIHQWPATLVQPVGSPLSLECTVEGTSNPNLYWYRQAAGRGLQLLFYSVGIGQISSEVPQNLSASRPQDRQFILSSKKLLLSDSGFYLCAWSSPGTEKLFFGSGTQLSVL.

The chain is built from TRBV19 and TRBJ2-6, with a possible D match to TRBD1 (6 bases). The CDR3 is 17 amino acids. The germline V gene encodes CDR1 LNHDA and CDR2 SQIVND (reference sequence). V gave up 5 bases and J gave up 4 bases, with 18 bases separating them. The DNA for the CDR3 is TGTGCCAGTAGTCCAACAGGGAGCCCGGGGGGGGCCAACGTCCTGACTTTC. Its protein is CASSPTGSPGGANVLTF.

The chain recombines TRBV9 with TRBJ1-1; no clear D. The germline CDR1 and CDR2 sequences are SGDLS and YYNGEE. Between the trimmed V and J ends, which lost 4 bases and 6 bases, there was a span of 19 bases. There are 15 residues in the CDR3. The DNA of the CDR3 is TGTGCCAGCAGCACCAGCCCAGACCGAGGGTCTGAAGCTTTCTTT. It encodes CASSTSPDRGSEAFF.

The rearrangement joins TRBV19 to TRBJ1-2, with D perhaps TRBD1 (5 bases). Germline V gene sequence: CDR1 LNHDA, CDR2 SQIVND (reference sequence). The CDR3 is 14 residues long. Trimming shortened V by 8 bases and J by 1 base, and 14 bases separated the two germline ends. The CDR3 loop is CASLRGPNNYGYTF. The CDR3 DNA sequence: TGTGCCAGTTTGCGGGGACCGAATAACTATGGCTACACCTTC. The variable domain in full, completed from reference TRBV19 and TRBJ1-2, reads DGGITQSPKYLFRKEGQNVTLSCEQNLNHDAMYWYRQDPGQGLRLIYYSQIVNDFQKGDIAEGYSVSREKKESFPLTVTSAQKNPTAFYLCASLRGPNNYGYTFGSGTRLTVV.

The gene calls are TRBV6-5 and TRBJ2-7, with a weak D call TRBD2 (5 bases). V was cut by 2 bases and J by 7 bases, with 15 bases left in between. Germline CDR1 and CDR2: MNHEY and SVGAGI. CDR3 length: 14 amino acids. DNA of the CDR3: TGTGCCAGCAGTTACGACCGGGGAGTGGGGGAGCAGTACTTC. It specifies CASSYDRGVGEQYF.

DNA for the CDR3: TGTGCCTGGAACACAGGGACGGGAGAGACCCAGTACTTC. This gives the protein CAWNTGTGETQYF. The V and J genes are TRBV30 and TRBJ2-5, with TRBD1 as a possible D gene (6 bases). Germline lookup yields CDR1 GTSNPN and CDR2 SVGIG (reference sequence). CDR3 length: 13 amino acids. V was cut by 4 bases and J by 4 bases, with 13 bases left in between.

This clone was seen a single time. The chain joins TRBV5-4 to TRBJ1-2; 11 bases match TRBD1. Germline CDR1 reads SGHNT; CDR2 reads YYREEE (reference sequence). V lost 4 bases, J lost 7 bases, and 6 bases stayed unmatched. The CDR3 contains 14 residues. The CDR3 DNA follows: TGTGCCAGCAGCGGGACAGGGGGGCCTTCTGGCTACACCTTC. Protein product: CASSGTGGPSGYTF.

The CDR3 region is CAITTTGTGAGELFF. The DNA of the CDR3 is TGTGCCATCACCACGACCGGGACAGGAGCCGGGGAGCTGTTTTTT. The rearrangement joins TRBV10-3 to TRBJ2-2; 8 bases match TRBD1. After removal of 7 bases from V and 6 bases from J, the junction contained 10 bases not matched to a gene. There are 15 residues in the CDR3. Per germline, CDR1 ENHRY and CDR2 SYGVKD.

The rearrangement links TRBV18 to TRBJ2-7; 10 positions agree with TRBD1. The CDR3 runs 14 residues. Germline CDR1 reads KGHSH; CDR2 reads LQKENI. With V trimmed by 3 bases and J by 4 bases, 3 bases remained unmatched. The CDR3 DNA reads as TGTGCCAGCTCACCGGGGACAGGGGAGTACGAGCAGTACTTC. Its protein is CASSPGTGEYEQYF.

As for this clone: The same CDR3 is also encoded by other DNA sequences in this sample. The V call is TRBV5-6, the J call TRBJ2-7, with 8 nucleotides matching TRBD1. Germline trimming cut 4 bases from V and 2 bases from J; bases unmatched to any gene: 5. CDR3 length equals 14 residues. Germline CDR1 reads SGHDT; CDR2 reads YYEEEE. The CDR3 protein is CASSRTGLTYEQYF. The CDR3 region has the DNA TGTGCCAGCAGCCGGACAGGGCTGACCTACGAGCAGTACTTC.

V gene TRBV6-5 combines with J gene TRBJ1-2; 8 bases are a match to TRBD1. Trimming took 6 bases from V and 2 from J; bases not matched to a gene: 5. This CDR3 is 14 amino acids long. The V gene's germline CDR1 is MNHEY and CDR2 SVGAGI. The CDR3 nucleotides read TGTGCCAGCAGACACAGGGGGACCAACTATGGCTACACCTTC. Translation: CASRHRGTNYGYTF.

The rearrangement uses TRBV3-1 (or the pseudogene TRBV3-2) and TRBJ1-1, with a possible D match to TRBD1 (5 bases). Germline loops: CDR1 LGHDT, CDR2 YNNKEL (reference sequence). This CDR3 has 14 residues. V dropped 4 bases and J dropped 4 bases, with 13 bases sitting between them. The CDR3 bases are TGTGCCAGCAGCCCTCGGGCCGGGGGCACTGAAGCTTTCTTT. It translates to CASSPRAGGTEAFF.

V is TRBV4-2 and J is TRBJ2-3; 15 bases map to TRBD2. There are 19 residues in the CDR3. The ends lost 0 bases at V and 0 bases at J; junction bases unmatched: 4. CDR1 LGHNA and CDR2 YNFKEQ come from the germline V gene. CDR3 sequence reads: CASSQDIGTSGGSTDTQYF. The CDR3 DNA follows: TGTGCCAGCAGCCAAGATATCGGGACTAGCGGGGGGAGCACAGATACGCAGTATTTT.

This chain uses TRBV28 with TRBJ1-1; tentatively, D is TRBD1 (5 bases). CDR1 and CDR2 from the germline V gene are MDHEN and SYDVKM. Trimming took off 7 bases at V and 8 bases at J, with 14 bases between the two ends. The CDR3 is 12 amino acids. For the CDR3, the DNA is TGTGCCAGCACTTTCAGGGCCAGCGAAGCTTTCTTT. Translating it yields CASTFRASEAFF.

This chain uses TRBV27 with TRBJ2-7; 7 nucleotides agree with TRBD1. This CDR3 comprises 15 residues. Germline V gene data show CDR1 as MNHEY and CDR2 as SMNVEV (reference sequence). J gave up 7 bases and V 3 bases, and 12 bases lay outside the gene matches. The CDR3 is CASSFAETGSREQYF. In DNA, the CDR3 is TGTGCCAGCAGTTTCGCGGAGACAGGGTCGAGGGAGCAGTACTTC.

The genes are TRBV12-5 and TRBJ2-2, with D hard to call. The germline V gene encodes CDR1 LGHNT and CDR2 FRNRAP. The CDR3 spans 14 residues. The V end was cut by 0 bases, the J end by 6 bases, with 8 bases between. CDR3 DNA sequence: TGTGCTAGTGGTTTGGTAACTGTAGCCGGGGAGCTGTTTTTT. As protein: CASGLVTVAGELFF.

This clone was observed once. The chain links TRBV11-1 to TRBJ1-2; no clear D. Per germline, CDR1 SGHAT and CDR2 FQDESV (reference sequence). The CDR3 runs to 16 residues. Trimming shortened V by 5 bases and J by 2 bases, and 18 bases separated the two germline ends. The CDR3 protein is CASSNILAGHNYGYTF. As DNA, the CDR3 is TGTGCCAGCAGCAATATATTGGCAGGTCACAACTATGGCTACACCTTC.